The 9 T cell receptor beta chains below were found in one sample sequenced in a study of shared clonotypes between healthy human individuals. Naive CD8 cells lacked CD45RO, underwent positive selection for CCR7 and left out terminally differentiated effector memory CD45RA+ cells. Clones were sequenced by immunoSEQ multiplex PCR, and TCRdb holds only the in-frame ones, with some missing. The table shows about 2.2 million clones, with more than 85% occurring only once. Specimen: naive CD8+ T cells from PBMCs. The receptors derive from a man aged 18 to 29 in good health. Some clones in this sample may be carry-over from other donors' samples.

The chain has TRBV25-1 and TRBJ2-1; no definite D call. V was trimmed by 9 bases and J by 2 bases, leaving 5 bases between them. CDR3 size: 11 residues. Germline CDR1 is MGHDK and CDR2 is SYGVNS. In DNA form, the CDR3 reads TGTGCCAGTGGGACCTACAATGAGCAGTTCTTC. It translates to CASGTYNEQFF.

For the CDR3, the DNA is TGTGCCAGCAGCACCCGACTAACCCCCGGGGAGCTGTTTTTT. This encodes CASSTRLTPGELFF. This rearrangement joins TRBV11-3 to TRBJ2-2; tentatively, D is TRBD2 (5 bases). The CDR3 is 14 amino acids. CDR1 SGHNT and CDR2 YENEEA come from the germline V gene. V gave up 5 bases and J gave up 6 bases, with 13 bases separating them.

The rearrangement uses TRBV28 and TRBJ2-6; TRBD1 agrees at 10 bases. Germline-derived CDR1 and CDR2 are MDHEN and SYDVKM. The CDR3 length is 17 residues. V shed 5 bases, J shed 0 bases, and the junction held 4 bases outside the gene matches. The CDR3 region is CASSRDRGLSGANVLTF. The CDR3 coding sequence is TGTGCCAGCAGTCGGGACAGGGGACTCTCTGGGGCCAACGTCCTGACTTTC.

The rearrangement uses TRBV6-6 and TRBJ1-2; the D gene is possibly TRBD1 (6 bases). This CDR3 contains 16 residues. Germline CDR1 and CDR2: MNHNY and SVGAGI (reference sequence). With 1 base removed from V and 4 bases from J, the gap between germline ends came to 16 bases. The CDR3 region has the DNA TGTGCCAGCAGTTACTTATGGACAGAGAGACCCTATGGCTACACCTTC. This gives the protein CASSYLWTERPYGYTF.

The rearrangement links TRBV6-4 to TRBJ2-1; 7 nucleotides line up with TRBD2. The CDR3 spans 17 residues. Germline CDR1 reads MRHNA; CDR2 reads SNTAGT. With 3 bases clipped from V and 2 bases from J, the junction kept 10 bases outside the gene matches. The CDR3 protein is CASSESPLAVTYNEQFF. CDR3 sequence (DNA): TGTGCCAGCAGTGAGTCACCCCTAGCGGTTACCTACAATGAGCAGTTCTTC.

The chain links TRBV2 to TRBJ1-2; tentative D call: TRBD1 (5 bases). This CDR3 comprises 13 residues. Trimming pared 7 bases from V and 6 bases from J, leaving 15 bases between. The germline gives CDR1 SNHLY, CDR2 FYNNEI. The CDR3 reads CASTEGLENGYTF. CDR3 sequence (DNA): TGTGCCAGCACTGAGGGGTTGGAAAATGGCTACACCTTC.

The genes are TRBV14 and TRBJ2-7; D unclear. V gave up 4 bases and J gave up 2 bases, with 15 bases separating them. Germline CDR1 and CDR2: SGHDN and FVKESK. This CDR3 has 15 amino acids. The CDR3 spells CASSLGGPSAYEQYF. CDR3 bases: TGTGCCAGCAGCCTCGGCGGTCCCTCAGCCTACGAGCAGTACTTC.

The chain has TRBV11-2 and TRBJ2-3; TRBD2 agrees at 12 bases. From germline, CDR1 is SGHAT and CDR2 FQNNGV. V lost 5 bases and J lost 4; bases outside the gene matches: 7. This CDR3 has 16 amino acids. Here the CDR3 DNA reads TGTGCCAGCAGCCCACCGACTAGCGGGAGACCAGATACGCAGTATTTT. The encoded protein is CASSPPTSGRPDTQYF.

The CDR3 protein is CASSVAAGPANQPQHF. CDR3 sequence (DNA): TGTGCCAGCAGCGTAGCCGCCGGCCCCGCGAATCAGCCCCAGCATTTT. The chain links TRBV9 to TRBJ1-5; unclear D gene. CDR1 and CDR2 from the germline V gene are SGDLS and YYNGEE. Trimming pared 0 bases from V and 4 bases from J, leaving 14 bases between. This CDR3 has 16 residues.